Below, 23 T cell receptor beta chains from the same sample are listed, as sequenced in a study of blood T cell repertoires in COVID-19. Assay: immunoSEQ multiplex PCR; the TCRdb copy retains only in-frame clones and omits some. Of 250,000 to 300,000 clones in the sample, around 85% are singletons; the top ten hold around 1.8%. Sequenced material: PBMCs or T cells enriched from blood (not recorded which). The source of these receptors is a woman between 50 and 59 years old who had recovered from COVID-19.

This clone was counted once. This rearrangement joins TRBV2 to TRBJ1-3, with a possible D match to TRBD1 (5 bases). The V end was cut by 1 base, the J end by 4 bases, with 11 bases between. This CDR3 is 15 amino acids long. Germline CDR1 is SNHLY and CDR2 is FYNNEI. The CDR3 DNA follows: TGTGCCAGCAGTGAAGGTTGGAGGGGCGGAAACACCATATATTTT. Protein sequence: CASSEGWRGGNTIYF. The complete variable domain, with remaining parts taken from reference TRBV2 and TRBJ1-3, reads EPEVTQTPSHQVTQMGQEVILRCVPISNHLYFYWYRQILGQKVEFLVSFYNNEISEKSEIFDDQFSVERPDGSNFTLKIRSTKLEDSAMYFCASSEGWRGGNTIYFGEGSWLTVV.

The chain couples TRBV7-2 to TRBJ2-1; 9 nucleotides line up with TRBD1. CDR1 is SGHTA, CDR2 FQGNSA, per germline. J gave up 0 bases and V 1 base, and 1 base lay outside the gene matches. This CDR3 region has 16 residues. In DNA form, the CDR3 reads TGTGCCAGCAGCTTAGGGGGACAGGGCTCCTACAATGAGCAGTTCTTC. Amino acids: CASSLGGQGSYNEQFF. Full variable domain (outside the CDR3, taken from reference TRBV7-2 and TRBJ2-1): GAGVSQSPSNKVTEKGKDVELRCDPISGHTALYWYRQSLGQGLEFLIYFQGNSAPDKSGLPSDRFSAERTGGSVSTLTIQRTQQEDSAVYLCASSLGGQGSYNEQFFGPGTRLTVL.

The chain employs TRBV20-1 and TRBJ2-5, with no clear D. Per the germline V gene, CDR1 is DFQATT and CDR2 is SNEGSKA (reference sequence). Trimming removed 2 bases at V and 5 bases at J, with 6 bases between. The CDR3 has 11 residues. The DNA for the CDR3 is TGCAGTGCTAGACAGTGGGAGACCCAGTACTTC. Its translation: CSARQWETQYF.

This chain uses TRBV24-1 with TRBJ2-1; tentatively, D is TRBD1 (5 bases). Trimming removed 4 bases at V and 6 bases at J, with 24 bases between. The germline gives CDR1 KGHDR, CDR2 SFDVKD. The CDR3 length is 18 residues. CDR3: CATSDPDSAITYGNEQFF. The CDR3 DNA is TGTGCCACCAGTGACCCCGACAGCGCGATAACTTATGGCAATGAGCAGTTCTTC.

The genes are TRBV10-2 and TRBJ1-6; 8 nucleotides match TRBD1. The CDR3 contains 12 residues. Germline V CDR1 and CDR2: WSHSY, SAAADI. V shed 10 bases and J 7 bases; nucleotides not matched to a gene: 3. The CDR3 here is CATGQENSPLHF. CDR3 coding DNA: TGCGCCACGGGACAGGAGAATTCACCCCTCCACTTT.

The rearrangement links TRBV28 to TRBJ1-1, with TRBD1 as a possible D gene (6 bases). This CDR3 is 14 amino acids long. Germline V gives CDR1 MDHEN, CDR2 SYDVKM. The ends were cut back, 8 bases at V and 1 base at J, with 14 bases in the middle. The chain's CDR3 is CASWGQGQNTEAFF. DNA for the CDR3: TGTGCCAGCTGGGGGCAGGGCCAGAACACTGAAGCTTTCTTT.

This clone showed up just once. As DNA, the CDR3 is TGCGCCAGCAGCCGCACTAGCGCCTACCAAGAGACCCAGTACTTC. It yields the protein CASSRTSAYQETQYF. V and J are TRBV5-1 and TRBJ2-5; TRBD2 agrees at 7 bases. CDR1 and CDR2 from the germline V gene are SGHRS and YFSETQ. The CDR3 is 15 amino acids. After removal of 4 bases from V and 0 bases from J, the junction contained 6 bases not matched to a gene. The full variable domain, with the rest looked up from reference TRBV5-1 and TRBJ2-5, is KAGVTQTPRYLIKTRGQQVTLSCSPISGHRSVSWYQQTPGQGLQFLFEYFSETQRNKGNFPGRFSGRQFSNSRSEMNVSTLELGDSALYLCASSRTSAYQETQYFGPGTRLLVL.

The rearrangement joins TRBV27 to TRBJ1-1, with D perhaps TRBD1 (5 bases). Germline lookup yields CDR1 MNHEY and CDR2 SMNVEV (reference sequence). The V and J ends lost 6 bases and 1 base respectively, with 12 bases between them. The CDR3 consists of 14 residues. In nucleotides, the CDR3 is TGTGCCAGCAGCAGCCCGGGGGGGAACACTGAAGCTTTCTTT. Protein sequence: CASSSPGGNTEAFF.

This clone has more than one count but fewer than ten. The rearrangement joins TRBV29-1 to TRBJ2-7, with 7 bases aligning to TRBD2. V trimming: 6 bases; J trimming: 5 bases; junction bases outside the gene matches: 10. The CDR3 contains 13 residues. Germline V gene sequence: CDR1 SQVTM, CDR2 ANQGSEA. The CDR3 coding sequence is TGCAGCGTGAGCGGGGAGGTGTATAACGAGCAGTACTTC. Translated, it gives CSVSGEVYNEQYF.

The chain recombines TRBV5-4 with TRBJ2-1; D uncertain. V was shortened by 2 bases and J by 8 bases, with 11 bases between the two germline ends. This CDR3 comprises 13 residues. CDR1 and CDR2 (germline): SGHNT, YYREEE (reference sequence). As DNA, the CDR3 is TGTGCCAGCAGCTTAGTACAAGTGGATGAGCAGTTCTTC. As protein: CASSLVQVDEQFF.

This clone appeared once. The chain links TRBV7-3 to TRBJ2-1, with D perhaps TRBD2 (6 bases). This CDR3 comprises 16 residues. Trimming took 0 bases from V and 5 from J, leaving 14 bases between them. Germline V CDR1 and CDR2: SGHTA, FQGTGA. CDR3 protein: CASSLTSWRGDNEQFF. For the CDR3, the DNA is TGTGCCAGCAGCTTAACATCCTGGCGGGGTGACAATGAGCAGTTCTTC.

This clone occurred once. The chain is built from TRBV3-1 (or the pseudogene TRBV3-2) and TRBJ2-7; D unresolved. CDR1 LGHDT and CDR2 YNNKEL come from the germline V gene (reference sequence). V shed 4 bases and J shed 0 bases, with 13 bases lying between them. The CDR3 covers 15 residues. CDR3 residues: CASSPNRITSYEQYF. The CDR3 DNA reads TGTGCCAGCAGCCCAAACAGAATAACCTCCTACGAGCAGTACTTC.

The CDR3 protein is CASSVGYRDTEAFF. CDR3 bases: TGTGCCAGCAGTGTCGGGTATCGTGACACTGAAGCTTTCTTT. The rearrangement uses TRBV2 and TRBJ1-1; D remains ambiguous. CDR1 and CDR2 (germline): SNHLY, FYNNEI. V dropped 4 bases and J dropped 3 bases, with 12 bases sitting between them. The CDR3 is 14 residues long.

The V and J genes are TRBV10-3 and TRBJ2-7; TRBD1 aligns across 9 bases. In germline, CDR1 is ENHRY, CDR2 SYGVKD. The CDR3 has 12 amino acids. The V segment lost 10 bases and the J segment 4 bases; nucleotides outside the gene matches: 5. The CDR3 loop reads CATLGQGYEQYF. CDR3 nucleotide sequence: TGTGCCACCCTGGGACAGGGATACGAGCAGTACTTC.

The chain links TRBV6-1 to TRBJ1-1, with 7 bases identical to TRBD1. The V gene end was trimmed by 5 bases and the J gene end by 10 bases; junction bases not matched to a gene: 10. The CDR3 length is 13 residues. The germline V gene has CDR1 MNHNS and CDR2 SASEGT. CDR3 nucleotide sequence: TGTGCCAGCAGTTTAAACCAGGGGGTGGGAGCTTTCTTT. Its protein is CASSLNQGVGAFF.

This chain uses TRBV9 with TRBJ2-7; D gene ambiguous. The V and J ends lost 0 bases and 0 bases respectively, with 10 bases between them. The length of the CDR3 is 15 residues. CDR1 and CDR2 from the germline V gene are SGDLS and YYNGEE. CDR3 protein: CASSVGGTPSYEQYF. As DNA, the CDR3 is TGTGCCAGCAGCGTAGGCGGCACCCCCTCCTACGAGCAGTACTTC.

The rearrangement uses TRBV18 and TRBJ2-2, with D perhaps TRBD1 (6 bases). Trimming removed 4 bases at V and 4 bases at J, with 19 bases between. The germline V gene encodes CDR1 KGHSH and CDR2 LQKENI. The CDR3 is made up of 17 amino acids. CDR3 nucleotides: TGTGCCAGCTCACTTGCCGATCAGGGGCTCCGCACCGGGGAGCTGTTTTTT. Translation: CASSLADQGLRTGELFF.

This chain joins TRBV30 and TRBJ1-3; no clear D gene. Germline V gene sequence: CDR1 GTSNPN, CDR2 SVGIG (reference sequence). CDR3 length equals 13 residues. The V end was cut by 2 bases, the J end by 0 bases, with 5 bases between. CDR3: CAWSTVSGNTIYF. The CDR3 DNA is TGTGCCTGGAGTACAGTCTCTGGAAACACCATATATTTT.

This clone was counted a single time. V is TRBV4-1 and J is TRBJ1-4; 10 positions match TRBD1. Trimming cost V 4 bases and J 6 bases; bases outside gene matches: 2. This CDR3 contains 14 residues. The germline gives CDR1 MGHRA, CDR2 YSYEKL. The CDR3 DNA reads TGCGCCAGCAGCCGCGGGACAGGGGATGAAAAACTGTTTTTT. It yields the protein CASSRGTGDEKLFF.

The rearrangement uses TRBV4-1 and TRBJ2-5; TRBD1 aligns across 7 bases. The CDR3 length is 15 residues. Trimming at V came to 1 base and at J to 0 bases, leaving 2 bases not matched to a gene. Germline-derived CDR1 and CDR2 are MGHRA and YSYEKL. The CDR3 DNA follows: TGCGCCAGCAGCCAAGCGGGACAGTACCAAGAGACCCAGTACTTC. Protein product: CASSQAGQYQETQYF.

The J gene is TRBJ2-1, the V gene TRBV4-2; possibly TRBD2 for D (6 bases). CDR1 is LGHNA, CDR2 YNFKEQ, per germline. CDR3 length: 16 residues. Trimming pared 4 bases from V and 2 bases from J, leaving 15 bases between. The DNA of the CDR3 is TGTGCCAGCAGCCTGACGCTAGCGACTACCTACAATGAGCAGTTCTTC. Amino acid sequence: CASSLTLATTYNEQFF.

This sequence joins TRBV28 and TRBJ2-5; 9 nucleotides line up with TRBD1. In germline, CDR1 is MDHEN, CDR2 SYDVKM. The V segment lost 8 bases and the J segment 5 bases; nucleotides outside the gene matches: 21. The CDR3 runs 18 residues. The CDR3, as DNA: TGTGCCAGCCGTCCCGGGACAGGGCAGTTGGTAGGTGGTGAGACCCAGTACTTC. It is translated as CASRPGTGQLVGGETQYF.

The CDR3 protein is CASSLGNGSRVLFCEQYF. CDR3 in DNA: TGTGCCAGCAGCTTGGGCAACGGTAGCAGGGTACTCTTCTGCGAGCAGTACTTC. V usage is TRBV5-4 and J usage is TRBJ2-7, with D possibly being TRBD1 (5 bases). V gave up 0 bases and J gave up 6 bases, with 25 bases separating them. The CDR3 length is 18 residues. From germline, CDR1 is SGHNT and CDR2 YYREEE (reference sequence).